These 17 T cell receptor beta chains originate from one sample sequenced in a study of shared clonotypes between healthy human individuals. Libraries were prepared by immunoSEQ multiplex PCR; TCRdb keeps only in-frame clonotypes and omits some of them. The data contain around 600,000 clones, approximately 97% of them singletons. Sample: naive CD4+ T cells sorted from blood. Specified subset: CD45RA+ positively selected. The receptors stem from a woman aged 25-40 years in good health.

Notes on this clone: A junction end diverges from the germline sequence, so it may reflect a read error. As DNA, the CDR3 is TGTGCCAGCAGTTACTCCGGGACTAGCGGTAACACCGGGGAGCTGTTTTTT. Translation: CASSYSGTSGNTGELFF. The V and J genes are TRBV6-4 and TRBJ2-2; 11 bases line up with TRBD2. This CDR3 contains 17 residues. Germline values: CDR1 MRHNA, CDR2 SNTAGT.

J is TRBJ2-3 and V is TRBV7-2, with 11 bases aligning to TRBD2. Trimming cost V 4 bases and J 4 bases; bases outside gene matches: 7. CDR1 is SGHTA, CDR2 FQGNSA, per germline. The CDR3 spans 16 residues. CDR3 sequence reads: CASSSGLAGPADTQYF. Written as DNA, the CDR3 is TGTGCCAGCAGCTCCGGACTAGCGGGCCCCGCAGATACGCAGTATTTT.

This rearrangement joins TRBV7-3 to TRBJ2-7, with D possibly TRBD1 on 6 matching bases. V was trimmed by 5 bases and J by 3 bases, leaving 17 bases between them. Germline V gives CDR1 SGHTA, CDR2 FQGTGA. The CDR3 runs 15 residues. The CDR3 sequence: CASSPGGQSLYEQYF. CDR3 sequence (DNA): TGTGCCAGCAGCCCCGGCGGACAGAGCCTCTACGAGCAGTACTTC.

V and J are TRBV9 and TRBJ2-1; TRBD2 might be the D (5 bases). Trimming took 0 bases from V and 9 from J, leaving 16 bases between them. Germline CDR1 reads SGDLS; CDR2 reads YYNGEE. The CDR3 sequence is 15 residues long. CDR3 sequence: CASSVDPPPGVEQFF. In DNA form, the CDR3 reads TGTGCCAGCAGCGTAGACCCGCCCCCCGGGGTTGAGCAGTTCTTC. Drawing the rest from reference TRBV9 and TRBJ2-1, the complete variable domain is DSGVTQTPKHLITATGQRVTLRCSPRSGDLSVYWYQQSLDQGLQFLIQYYNGEERAKGNILERFSAQQFPDLHSELNLSSLELGDSALYFCASSVDPPPGVEQFFGPGTRLTVL.

This chain links TRBV25-1 with TRBJ1-2; 11 bases are a match to TRBD1. The CDR3 runs 14 residues. V shed 2 bases and J 7 bases; nucleotides not matched to a gene: 3. The germline V gene has CDR1 MGHDK and CDR2 SYGVNS. The CDR3 here is CASSEGQGAGGYTF. The CDR3 DNA reads TGTGCCAGCAGTGAAGGACAGGGGGCGGGTGGCTACACCTTC.

The genes are TRBV2 and TRBJ2-5; 11 nucleotides align to TRBD2. The CDR3 contains 15 residues. From germline, CDR1 is SNHLY and CDR2 FYNNEI. V lost 4 bases, J lost 0 bases, and 1 base stayed unmatched. CDR3 coding DNA: TGTGCCAGCAGTGGACTAGCGGGGTACCAAGAGACCCAGTACTTC. Protein sequence: CASSGLAGYQETQYF.

V and J are TRBV19 and TRBJ2-7; 12 bases are a match to TRBD2. The V gene's germline CDR1 is LNHDA and CDR2 SQIVND (reference sequence). This CDR3 is 16 amino acids long. V shed 6 bases, J shed 1 base, and the junction held 7 bases outside the gene matches. The DNA of the CDR3 is TGTGCCAGTAGAACTTCCGGACTAGCGGGGTCCTACGAGCAGTACTTC. This sequence encodes CASRTSGLAGSYEQYF.

The J gene is TRBJ2-7, the V gene TRBV5-1, with TRBD2 matching 13 bases. Trimming took 0 bases from V and 1 from J; bases not matched to a gene: 1. The germline V gene has CDR1 SGHRS and CDR2 YFSETQ. The CDR3 runs to 16 residues. CDR3 in amino acids: CASSLVLAGGSYEQYF. The CDR3 nucleotides are TGCGCCAGCAGCTTGGTACTAGCGGGAGGGTCCTACGAGCAGTACTTC.

J is TRBJ2-7 and V is TRBV28; 11 nucleotides agree with TRBD1. CDR3 length: 15 residues. Unmatched junction bases numbered 7, after V lost 5 bases and J lost 4 bases. The germline gives CDR1 MDHEN, CDR2 SYDVKM. The CDR3 region is CASSTIRDRGYEQYF. The CDR3 coding sequence is TGTGCCAGCAGTACAATCCGGGACAGGGGGTACGAGCAGTACTTC. Full variable domain (rest looked up from reference TRBV28 and TRBJ2-7): DVKVTQSSRYLVKRTGEKVFLECVQDMDHENMFWYRQDPGLGLRLIYFSYDVKMKEKGDIPEGYSVSREKKERFSLILESASTNQTSMYLCASSTIRDRGYEQYFGPGTRLTVT.

The chain couples TRBV5-1 to TRBJ2-2; D unclear. The CDR3 totals 16 residues. CDR1 SGHRS and CDR2 YFSETQ come from the germline V gene. V was shortened by 0 bases and J by 7 bases, with 16 bases between the two germline ends. CDR3 nucleotides: TGCGCCAGCAGCTTGGTCCCCCAAATACCGGACGGGGAGCTGTTTTTT. It specifies CASSLVPQIPDGELFF. Combining the CDR3 with reference TRBV5-1 and TRBJ2-2 gives the whole variable domain KAGVTQTPRYLIKTRGQQVTLSCSPISGHRSVSWYQQTPGQGLQFLFEYFSETQRNKGNFPGRFSGRQFSNSRSEMNVSTLELGDSALYLCASSLVPQIPDGELFFGEGSRLTVL.

Points on this clone: A junction end diverges from the germline sequence, so it may reflect a read error. The chain carries TRBV7-9 and TRBJ1-2, with D perhaps TRBD1 (5 bases). Germline values: CDR1 SEHNR, CDR2 FQNEAQ (reference sequence). The CDR3 runs 12 residues. This chain's CDR3 is CASSLGHTGGDF. The CDR3 DNA is TGTGCCAGCAGCTTAGGTCACACAGGAGGGGACTTC. The full variable domain, its missing parts supplied by reference TRBV7-9 and TRBJ1-2, is DTGVSQNPRHKITKRGQNVTFRCDPISEHNRLYWYRQTLGQGPEFLTYFQNEAQLEKSRLLSDRFSAERPKGSFSTLEIQRTEQGDSAMYLCASSLGHTGGDFGSGTRLTVV.

The chain is built from TRBV6-1 and TRBJ2-7; the D call may be TRBD1 or TRBD2 (5 bases each). The CDR3 is 14 residues long. Trimming stripped 7 bases from V and 0 bases from J, with 13 bases between. Germline loops: CDR1 MNHNS, CDR2 SASEGT. CDR3 region: CASNRDGSSYEQYF. As DNA, the CDR3 is TGTGCCAGCAACCGGGACGGAAGCTCCTACGAGCAGTACTTC.

The rearrangement links TRBV29-1 to TRBJ2-4; D not resolved. From germline, CDR1 is SQVTM and CDR2 ANQGSEA. CDR3 size: 12 residues. The V and J ends lost 5 bases and 6 bases respectively, with 11 bases between them. CDR3 protein: CSVRVWPNIQYF. The DNA for the CDR3 is TGCAGCGTTAGGGTCTGGCCAAACATTCAGTACTTC.

The chain recombines TRBV5-1 with TRBJ2-7; 13 nucleotides line up with TRBD2. The CDR3 sequence is 16 residues long. CDR1 and CDR2 (germline): SGHRS, YFSETQ. The V and J ends lost 2 bases and 5 bases, in that order; junction bases with no gene match: 7. The CDR3 protein is CASSLGGTSGTHEQYF. In nucleotides, the CDR3 is TGCGCCAGCAGCTTAGGGGGGACTAGCGGGACTCACGAGCAGTACTTC.

This chain joins TRBV25-1 and TRBJ1-2; no definite D call. Germline-derived CDR1 and CDR2 are MGHDK and SYGVNS. V lost 3 bases to trimming and J lost 4 bases, with 6 bases between them. The CDR3 runs 12 residues. The CDR3 sequence is CASSDTIYGYTF. CDR3 sequence (DNA): TGTGCCAGCAGTGATACGATCTATGGCTACACCTTC.

The rearrangement links TRBV6-5 to TRBJ2-5; tentative D call: TRBD2 (6 bases). Trimming removed 3 bases from V and 5 bases from J, with 16 bases in between. The CDR3 sequence is 15 residues long. The V gene's germline CDR1 is MNHEY and CDR2 SVGAGI. CDR3 DNA sequence: TGTGCCAGCAGTTATTACGGGACTCGAGGCGAGACCCAGTACTTC. This encodes CASSYYGTRGETQYF.

The chain recombines TRBV28 with TRBJ2-7; maybe TRBD2 (5 bases). V dropped 3 bases and J dropped 4 bases, with 16 bases sitting between them. This CDR3 has 15 amino acids. The germline V gene has CDR1 MDHEN and CDR2 SYDVKM. The DNA for the CDR3 is TGTGCCAGCAGTTTCCCGGTGGGGAGCAAGTACGAGCAGTACTTC. Residues: CASSFPVGSKYEQYF.